Below, 17 T cell receptor beta chains from the same sample are listed, as sequenced in a study of Tregs in tolerant kidney transplant recipients. TCRdb's table, derived via immunoSEQ multiplex PCR, lists solely in-frame clones and lacks some. The sample consists of about 110,000 clones, around 87% of them appearing once. Material: CD4+ T cells from blood, obtained before the transplant. Every receptor here comes from a human donor who received a combined kidney and bone marrow transplant.

The rearrangement uses TRBV7-9 and TRBJ1-2; 11 bases fit TRBD1. J lost 8 bases, V lost 4 bases, and 9 bases had no gene match. Germline values: CDR1 SEHNR, CDR2 FQNEAQ (reference sequence). The CDR3 consists of 15 residues. CDR3 in DNA: TGTGCCAGCAGCTCTACCGGGACAGGGGGAGACGGCTACACCTTC. It codes for CASSSTGTGGDGYTF.

This CDR3 is CASSERRRDQPQHF. The CDR3 DNA sequence: TGTGCCAGCAGTGAAAGACGGCGGGATCAGCCCCAGCATTTT. The chain has TRBV2 and TRBJ1-5; no reliable D call. CDR3 length: 14 amino acids. The V end was cut by 2 bases, the J end by 5 bases, with 10 bases between. Germline V lookup: CDR1 SNHLY, CDR2 FYNNEI.

In this sample, this clone turned up a few times. V is TRBV19 and J is TRBJ2-5; 8 bases match TRBD2. The CDR3 sequence is 14 residues long. The V gene end was trimmed by 1 base and the J gene end by 7 bases; junction bases not matched to a gene: 5. CDR1 and CDR2 from the germline V gene are LNHDA and SQIVND (reference sequence). CDR3 nucleotides: TGTGCCAGTAGTATAGGGGAGACTAGCGTGACCCAGTACTTC. It specifies CASSIGETSVTQYF.

The chain uses TRBV19 and TRBJ2-7; the match to TRBD2 covers 14 bases. With V trimmed by 5 bases and J by 6 bases, 9 bases remained unmatched. The CDR3 loop spans 16 amino acids. In germline, CDR1 is LNHDA, CDR2 SQIVND (reference sequence). CDR3 in DNA: TGTGCCAGTAGTCCCCCGGGACTAGCGGGGGACGTCGAGCAGTACTTC. The encoded protein is CASSPPGLAGDVEQYF.

As DNA, the CDR3 is TGTGCCAGCAGCCGGGTCTCCACTAGAGCTTACGAGCAGTACTTC. Protein product: CASSRVSTRAYEQYF. The chain employs TRBV6-5 and TRBJ2-7; TRBD2 is a possible D gene (5 bases). Trimming cost V 6 bases and J 4 bases, with 19 bases left between them. Germline V CDR1 and CDR2: MNHEY, SVGAGI. The CDR3 extends over 15 amino acids.

This clone was recorded a few times. The V call is TRBV19, the J call TRBJ2-7, with 9 bases that match TRBD1. CDR3 length: 13 amino acids. The germline gives CDR1 LNHDA, CDR2 SQIVND (reference sequence). V lost 4 bases, J lost 3 bases, and 1 base stayed unmatched. The CDR3 DNA reads TGTGCCAGTAGTAGGGACAGGGACTACGAGCAGTACTTC. Translating gives CASSRDRDYEQYF.

This chain links TRBV15 with TRBJ1-2, with D tentatively TRBD1 (5 bases). V shed 6 bases and J shed 7 bases, with 24 bases lying between them. CDR3 length: 16 residues. Germline V gene data show CDR1 as LNHNV and CDR2 as YYDKDF (reference sequence). The CDR3 DNA reads TGTGCCACCAGTCCGGGGGGGGTAAATACTCTGGCTGGCTACACCTTC. Amino acids: CATSPGGVNTLAGYTF.

The gene calls are TRBV28 and TRBJ1-2; unclear D gene. Germline CDR1 MDHEN, CDR2 SYDVKM. V gave up 6 bases and J gave up 8 bases, with 19 bases separating them. This CDR3 is 14 amino acids long. CDR3 region: CASSTMTGNEGYTF. The CDR3 DNA is TGTGCCAGCAGCACCATGACCGGGAATGAAGGCTACACCTTC.

This chain links TRBV6-1 with TRBJ2-5; D is ambiguous. Germline CDR1 MNHNS, CDR2 SASEGT. With 6 bases removed from V and 5 bases from J, the gap between germline ends came to 10 bases. This CDR3 region has 12 residues. In DNA, the CDR3 is TGTGCCAGCAGCTCAGGTGGGGAGACCCAGTACTTC. Translating gives CASSSGGETQYF.

This chain uses TRBV27 with TRBJ1-2; the match to TRBD1 covers 8 bases. Germline-derived CDR1 and CDR2 are MNHEY and SMNVEV (reference sequence). This CDR3 is built from 16 residues. Trimming took 3 bases from V and 3 from J; bases not matched to a gene: 9. The CDR3 DNA reads TGTGCCAGCAGTTTTTCGGACAGGGCCTCCTACTATGGCTACACCTTC. Translating it yields CASSFSDRASYYGYTF.

The chain has TRBV19 and TRBJ1-1; TRBD1 matches at 8 bases. CDR3 length equals 13 residues. J gave up 7 bases and V 6 bases, and 7 bases lay outside the gene matches. Germline assignment: CDR1 LNHDA and CDR2 SQIVND (reference sequence). The CDR3 region is CASSPGQVVEAFF. CDR3 in DNA: TGTGCCAGTAGCCCGGGACAGGTCGTTGAAGCTTTCTTT.

The V call is TRBV6-5, the J call TRBJ1-2; D gene unclear. Trimming took off 6 bases at V and 4 bases at J, with 15 bases between the two ends. Germline V gives CDR1 MNHEY, CDR2 SVGAGI. This CDR3 comprises 14 residues. As DNA, the CDR3 is TGTGCCAGCAGCCCGGGGAGGCACTCCTATGGCTACACCTTC. Its protein is CASSPGRHSYGYTF.

The CDR3 spells CASSPRTPGEQFF. The CDR3 DNA reads as TGTGCCAGCAGTCCGAGGACGCCGGGGGAGCAGTTCTTC. V usage is TRBV6-5 and J usage is TRBJ2-1, with D tentatively TRBD2 (5 bases). The CDR3 extends over 13 amino acids. Between the trimmed V and J ends, which lost 5 bases and 10 bases, there was a span of 15 bases. CDR1 is MNHEY, CDR2 SVGAGI, per germline.

This chain connects TRBV30 to TRBJ1-4; a possible D gene is TRBD1 (5 bases). Germline lookup yields CDR1 GTSNPN and CDR2 SVGIG (reference sequence). The CDR3 has 14 residues. V was cut by 0 bases and J by 4 bases, with 9 bases left in between. CDR3 loop: CAWSVRQSNEKLFF. DNA of the CDR3: TGTGCCTGGAGTGTAAGACAGAGTAATGAAAAACTGTTTTTT. Full variable domain (outside the CDR3, taken from reference TRBV30 and TRBJ1-4): SQTIHQWPATLVQPVGSPLSLECTVEGTSNPNLYWYRQAAGRGLQLLFYSVGIGQISSEVPQNLSASRPQDRQFILSSKKLLLSDSGFYLCAWSVRQSNEKLFFGSGTQLSVL.

This clone has a single count. The sample contains more than one DNA sequence encoding this CDR3. This chain joins TRBV5-1 and TRBJ1-1; D is perhaps TRBD1 (5 bases). The germline V gene has CDR1 SGHRS and CDR2 YFSETQ. Trimming shortened V by 2 bases and J by 0 bases, and 8 bases separated the two germline ends. The CDR3 runs to 14 residues. CDR3 amino acids: CASSLQVLNTEAFF. The CDR3 DNA sequence: TGCGCCAGCAGCTTACAGGTTTTGAACACTGAAGCTTTCTTT. Complete variable domain (other parts from reference TRBV5-1 and TRBJ1-1): KAGVTQTPRYLIKTRGQQVTLSCSPISGHRSVSWYQQTPGQGLQFLFEYFSETQRNKGNFPGRFSGRQFSNSRSEMNVSTLELGDSALYLCASSLQVLNTEAFFGQGTRLTVV.

There are a few counts of this clone. The CDR3 reads CASSLTLGGEETQYF. CDR3 nucleotides: TGCGCCAGCAGCTTGACTTTGGGGGGAGAAGAGACCCAGTACTTC. This chain uses TRBV5-1 with TRBJ2-5, with a possible D match to TRBD2 (6 bases). CDR1 is SGHRS, CDR2 YFSETQ, per germline. Trimming pared 1 base from V and 3 bases from J, leaving 13 bases between. CDR3 length: 15 amino acids.

The chain couples TRBV15 to TRBJ2-3, with 10 nucleotides matching TRBD2. The junction had 7 bases not matched to a gene; V was cut back by 0 bases and J by 7 bases. The CDR3 is 16 amino acids. CDR1 and CDR2 from the germline V gene are LNHNV and YYDKDF (reference sequence). In nucleotides, the CDR3 is TGTGCCACCAGCAGAGATCTCGGGACTAGCGCATATACGCAGTATTTT. Amino acid sequence: CATSRDLGTSAYTQYF.